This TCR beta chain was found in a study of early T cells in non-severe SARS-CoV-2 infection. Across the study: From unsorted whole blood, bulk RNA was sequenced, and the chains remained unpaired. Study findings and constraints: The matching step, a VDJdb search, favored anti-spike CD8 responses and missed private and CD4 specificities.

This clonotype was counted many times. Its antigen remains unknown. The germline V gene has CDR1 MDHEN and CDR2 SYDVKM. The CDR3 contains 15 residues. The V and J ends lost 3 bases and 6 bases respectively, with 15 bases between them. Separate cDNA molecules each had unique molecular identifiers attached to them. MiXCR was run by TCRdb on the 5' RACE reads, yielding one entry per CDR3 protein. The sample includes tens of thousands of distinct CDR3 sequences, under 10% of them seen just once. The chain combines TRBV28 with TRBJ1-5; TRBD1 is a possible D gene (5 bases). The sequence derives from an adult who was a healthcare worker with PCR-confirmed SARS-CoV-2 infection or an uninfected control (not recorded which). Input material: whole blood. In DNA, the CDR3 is TGTGCCAGCAGTTTGGGGACCCGGGGGGTTCAGCCCCAGCATTTT. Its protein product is CASSLGTRGVQPQHF.